This TCR beta chain was profiled in a study of OX40 agonist ivuxolimab in advanced cancers. Overall study: Three patients, one with hepatocellular carcinoma and two with cutaneous melanoma, achieved partial responses. Points from the study as a whole: The 0.1-3.0 mg/kg partial responders had among the lowest clonal expansion. By week 6 at 0.1 to 3.0 mg/kg, blood CD4+ and CD8+ T cells had expanded clonally. No antigen was identified for the clonally expanded peripheral T cells.

The data were produced by immunoSEQ multiplex PCR, yet TCRdb's version contains in-frame clones alone and is incomplete. The sample lists nearly 70,000 clones, roughly 80% occurring once. The CDR3 covers 17 residues. The ends lost 5 bases at V and 3 bases at J; junction bases unmatched: 11. CDR1 and CDR2 (germline): GTSNPN, SVGIG (reference sequence). Remarks on this clone: Its target is not known.

V is TRBV30 and J is TRBJ1-5; 12 bases match TRBD1. Here the sequenced sample was CD4+ or CD8+ T cells sorted from blood, taken in a trial of the OX40 agonist ivuxolimab. The sequence was collected from an adult with an advanced solid tumor such as melanoma, head and neck, liver or kidney cancer. The CDR3 region has the DNA TGTGCCTGGGGGGGACAGGGGGCAAAAAGGGTCAATCAGCCCCAGCATTTT. Translation: CAWGGQGAKRVNQPQHF.